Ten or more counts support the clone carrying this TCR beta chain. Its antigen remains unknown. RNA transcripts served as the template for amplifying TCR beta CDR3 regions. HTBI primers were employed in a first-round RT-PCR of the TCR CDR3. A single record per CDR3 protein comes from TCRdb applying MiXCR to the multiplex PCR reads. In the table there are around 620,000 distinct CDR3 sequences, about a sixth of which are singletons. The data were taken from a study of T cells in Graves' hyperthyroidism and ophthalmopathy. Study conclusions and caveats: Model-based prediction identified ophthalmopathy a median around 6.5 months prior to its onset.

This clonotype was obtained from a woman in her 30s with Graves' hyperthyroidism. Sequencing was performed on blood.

CDR3 loop: CASAPGAGRADTQYF. The DNA of the CDR3 is TGTGCTAGTGCCCCCGGGGCAGGGAGGGCAGATACGCAGTATTTT. This chain links TRBV12-5 with TRBJ2-3; 7 bases are a match to TRBD2. Germline loops: CDR1 LGHNT, CDR2 FRNRAP. V lost 7 bases to trimming and J lost 4 bases; unmatched junction nucleotides: 11. The CDR3 runs 15 residues.